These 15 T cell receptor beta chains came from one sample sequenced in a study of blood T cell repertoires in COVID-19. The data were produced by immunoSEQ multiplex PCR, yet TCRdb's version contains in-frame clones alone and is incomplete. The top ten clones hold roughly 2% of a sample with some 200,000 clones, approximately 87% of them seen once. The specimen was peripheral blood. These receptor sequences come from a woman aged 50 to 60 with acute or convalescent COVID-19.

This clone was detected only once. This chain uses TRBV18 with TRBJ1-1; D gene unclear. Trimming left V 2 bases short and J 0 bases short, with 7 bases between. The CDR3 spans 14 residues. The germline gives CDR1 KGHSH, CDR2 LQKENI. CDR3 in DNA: TGTGCCAGCTCACCAGCAGGTATGAACACTGAAGCTTTCTTT. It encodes CASSPAGMNTEAFF.

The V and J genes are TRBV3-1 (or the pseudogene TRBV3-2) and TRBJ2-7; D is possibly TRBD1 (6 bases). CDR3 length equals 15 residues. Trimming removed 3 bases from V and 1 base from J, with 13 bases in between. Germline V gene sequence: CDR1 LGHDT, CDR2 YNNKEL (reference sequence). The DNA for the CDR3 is TGTGCCAGCAGCCAGCCTAACAGGGTTTCCTACGAGCAGTACTTC. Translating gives CASSQPNRVSYEQYF.

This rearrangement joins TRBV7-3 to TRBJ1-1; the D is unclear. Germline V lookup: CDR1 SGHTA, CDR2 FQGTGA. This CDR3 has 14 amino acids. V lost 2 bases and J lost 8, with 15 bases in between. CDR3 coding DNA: TGTGCCAGCAGCTTAGTGGTCATAGGAGGAGAAGCTTTCTTT. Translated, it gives CASSLVVIGGEAFF.

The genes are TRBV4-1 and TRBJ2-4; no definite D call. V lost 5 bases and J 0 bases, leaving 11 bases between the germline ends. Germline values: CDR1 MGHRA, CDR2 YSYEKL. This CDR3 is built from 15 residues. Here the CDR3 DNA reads TGCGCCAGCAGCTCTTCCTTAATAGCCAAAAACATTCAGTACTTC. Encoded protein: CASSSSLIAKNIQYF.

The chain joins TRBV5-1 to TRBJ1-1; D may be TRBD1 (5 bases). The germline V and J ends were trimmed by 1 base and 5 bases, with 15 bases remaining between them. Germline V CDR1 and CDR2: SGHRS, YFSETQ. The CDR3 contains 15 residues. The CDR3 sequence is CASSLWRGGRTEAFF. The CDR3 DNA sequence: TGCGCCAGCAGCTTGTGGAGGGGAGGTAGAACTGAAGCTTTCTTT.

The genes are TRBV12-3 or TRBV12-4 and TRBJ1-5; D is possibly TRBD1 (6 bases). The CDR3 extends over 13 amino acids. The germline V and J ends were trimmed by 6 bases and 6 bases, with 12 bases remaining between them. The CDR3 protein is CASSSGAGQPQHF. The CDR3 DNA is TGTGCCAGCAGCTCAGGGGCTGGTCAGCCCCAGCATTTT.

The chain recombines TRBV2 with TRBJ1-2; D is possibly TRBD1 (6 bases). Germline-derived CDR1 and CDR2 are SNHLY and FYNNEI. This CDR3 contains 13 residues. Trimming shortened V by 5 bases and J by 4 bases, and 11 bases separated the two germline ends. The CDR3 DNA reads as TGTGCCAGCAGTTTCGACAGGACCTATGGCTACACCTTC. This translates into CASSFDRTYGYTF.

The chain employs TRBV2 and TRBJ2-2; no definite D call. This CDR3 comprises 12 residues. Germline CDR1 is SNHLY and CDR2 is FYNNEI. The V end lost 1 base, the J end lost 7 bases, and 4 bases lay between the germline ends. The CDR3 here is CASSEDFGELFF. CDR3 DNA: TGTGCCAGCAGTGAAGACTTCGGGGAGCTGTTTTTT.

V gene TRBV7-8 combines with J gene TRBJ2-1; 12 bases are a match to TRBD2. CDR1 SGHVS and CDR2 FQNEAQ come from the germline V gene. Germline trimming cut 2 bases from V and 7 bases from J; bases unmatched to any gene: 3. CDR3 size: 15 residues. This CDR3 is CASSLTSGGLNEQFF. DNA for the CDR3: TGTGCCAGCAGCTTAACTAGCGGGGGGTTGAATGAGCAGTTCTTC. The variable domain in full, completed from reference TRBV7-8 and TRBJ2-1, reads GAGVSQSPRYKVAKRGQDVALRCDPISGHVSLFWYQQALGQGPEFLTYFQNEAQLDKSGLPSDRFFAERPEGSVSTLKIQRTQQEDSAVYLCASSLTSGGLNEQFFGPGTRLTVL.

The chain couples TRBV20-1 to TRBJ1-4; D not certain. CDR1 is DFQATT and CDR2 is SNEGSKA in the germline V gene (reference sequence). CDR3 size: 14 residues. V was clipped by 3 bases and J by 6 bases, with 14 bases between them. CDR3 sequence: CSASGVAGDEKLFF. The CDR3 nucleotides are TGCAGTGCTAGTGGGGTAGCCGGTGATGAAAAACTGTTTTTT.

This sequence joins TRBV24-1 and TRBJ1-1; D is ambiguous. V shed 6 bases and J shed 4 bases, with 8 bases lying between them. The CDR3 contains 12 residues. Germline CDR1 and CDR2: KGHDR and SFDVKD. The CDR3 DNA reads TGTGCCACCAGTAGACGGGGCACTGAAGCTTTCTTT. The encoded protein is CATSRRGTEAFF.

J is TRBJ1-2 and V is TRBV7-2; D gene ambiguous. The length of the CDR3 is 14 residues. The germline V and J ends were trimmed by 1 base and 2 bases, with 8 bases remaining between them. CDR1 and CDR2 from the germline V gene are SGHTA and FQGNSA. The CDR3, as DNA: TGTGCCAGCAGCTTAGTGGCTGTAAACTATGGCTACACCTTC. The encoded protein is CASSLVAVNYGYTF. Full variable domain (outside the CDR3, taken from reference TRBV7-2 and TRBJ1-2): GAGVSQSPSNKVTEKGKDVELRCDPISGHTALYWYRQSLGQGLEFLIYFQGNSAPDKSGLPSDRFSAERTGGSVSTLTIQRTQQEDSAVYLCASSLVAVNYGYTFGSGTRLTVV.

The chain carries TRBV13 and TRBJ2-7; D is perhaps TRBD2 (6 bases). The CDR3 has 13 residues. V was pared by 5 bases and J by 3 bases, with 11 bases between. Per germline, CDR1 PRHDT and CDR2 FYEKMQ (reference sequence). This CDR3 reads CASSGTHHYEQYF. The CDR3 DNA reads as TGTGCCAGCAGCGGGACTCATCACTACGAGCAGTACTTC. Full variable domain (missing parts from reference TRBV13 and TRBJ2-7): AAGVIQSPRHLIKEKRETATLKCYPIPRHDTVYWYQQGPGQDPQFLISFYEKMQSDKGSIPDRFSAQQFSDYHSELNMSSLELGDSALYFCASSGTHHYEQYFGPGTRLTVT.

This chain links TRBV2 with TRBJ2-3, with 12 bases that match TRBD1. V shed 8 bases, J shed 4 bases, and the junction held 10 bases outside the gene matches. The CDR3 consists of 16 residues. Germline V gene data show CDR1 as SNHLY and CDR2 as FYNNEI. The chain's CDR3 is CASPNQGQGAADTQYF. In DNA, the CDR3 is TGTGCCAGCCCGAACCAGGGACAGGGGGCGGCAGATACGCAGTATTTT. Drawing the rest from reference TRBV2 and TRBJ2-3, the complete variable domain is EPEVTQTPSHQVTQMGQEVILRCVPISNHLYFYWYRQILGQKVEFLVSFYNNEISEKSEIFDDQFSVERPDGSNFTLKIRSTKLEDSAMYFCASPNQGQGAADTQYFGPGTRLTVL.

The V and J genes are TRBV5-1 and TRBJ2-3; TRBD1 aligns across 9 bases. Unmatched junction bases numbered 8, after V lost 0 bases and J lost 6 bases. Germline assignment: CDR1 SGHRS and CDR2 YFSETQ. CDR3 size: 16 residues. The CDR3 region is CASSLAGTGPWDTQYF. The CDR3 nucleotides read TGCGCCAGCAGCTTGGCCGGGACAGGGCCTTGGGATACGCAGTATTTT. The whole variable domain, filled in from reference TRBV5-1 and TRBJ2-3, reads KAGVTQTPRYLIKTRGQQVTLSCSPISGHRSVSWYQQTPGQGLQFLFEYFSETQRNKGNFPGRFSGRQFSNSRSEMNVSTLELGDSALYLCASSLAGTGPWDTQYFGPGTRLTVL.